This T cell receptor beta chain was identified in a study of T-cell reconstitution after alpha-beta-depleted transplantation in children. Study observations and caveats: When one year had passed after transplant, most T-cell counts and diversity came from newly produced T cells. As was reported, about two months after transplant, alpha-beta T cells came from several hundred expanded graft clones.

Germline V gene lookup returns CDR1 DFQATT and CDR2 SNEGSKA (reference sequence). The CDR3 totals 15 residues. Trimming pared 3 bases from V and 9 bases from J, leaving 21 bases between. The table lists this clonotype with many counts. What it recognizes is unknown. This sample's TCRbeta library carried unique molecular identifier barcodes. TCRdb re-called the PCR reads with MiXCR, one entry per CDR3 protein. The table has some 300,000 distinct CDR3 sequences, roughly 8.2% seen once. The sequence derives from a female patient aged 2-10 years who had a stem cell transplant for Fanconi anemia, so the T cells may come from the graft donor. The sample in question was peripheral blood, obtained 360 days after TCRalphabeta/CD19-depleted stem cell transplant. The chain combines TRBV20-1 with TRBJ2-1, with D perhaps matching TRBD2 (7 bases). The CDR3 DNA is TGCAGTGCTAGTGGGGGACCTACAAGGGGGGGTGAGCAGTTCTTC. Its protein product is CSASGGPTRGGEQFF.